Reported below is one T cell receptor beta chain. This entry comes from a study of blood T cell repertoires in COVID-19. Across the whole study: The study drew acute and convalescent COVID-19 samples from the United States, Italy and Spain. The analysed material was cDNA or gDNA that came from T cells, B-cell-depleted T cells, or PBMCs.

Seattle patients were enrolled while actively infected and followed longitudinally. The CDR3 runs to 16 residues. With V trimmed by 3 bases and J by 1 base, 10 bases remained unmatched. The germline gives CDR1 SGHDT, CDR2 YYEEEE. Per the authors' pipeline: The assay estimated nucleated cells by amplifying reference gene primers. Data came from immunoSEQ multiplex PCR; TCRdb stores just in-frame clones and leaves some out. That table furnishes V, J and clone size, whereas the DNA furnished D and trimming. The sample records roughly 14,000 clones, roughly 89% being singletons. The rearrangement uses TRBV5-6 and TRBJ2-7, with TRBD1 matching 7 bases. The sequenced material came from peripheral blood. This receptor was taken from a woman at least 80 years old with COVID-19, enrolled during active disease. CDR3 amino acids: CASSSRTGYLSYEQYF. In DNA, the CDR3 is TGTGCCAGCAGCTCCCGGACAGGCTACCTTTCCTACGAGCAGTACTTC.